These T cell receptor beta chains were read from a single sample in a study of T cell responses to AZD1222 COVID-19 vaccine. Method: immunoSEQ multiplex PCR; TCRdb's copy keeps in-frame clones and lacks some. Of some 110,000 clones detected, approximately 90% appear once; the ten largest clones hold less than 9.5%. The specimen comprised peripheral blood, sampled on day 0 of AZD1222 vaccination. Every receptor here comes from an adult in good health. Both conserved end residues are part of each CDR3. D genes are given only for firm matches. Not every row has a clone size; where given, it reads once, few, many or a size class.

.,TRBV10-3,.,TRBJ1-2,TGTGCCATCAGTGAGATCTCTAGGTCTGGCTACACCTTC,CAISEISRSGYTF
TRBD1,TRBV19,once,TRBJ1-2,TGTGCCAGTAAGAAACAGGGGGAGAACTATGGCTACACCTTC,CASKKQGENYGYTF
TRBD2,TRBV18,.,TRBJ2-3,TGTGCCAGCTCACCTCCTAGCGGGGGGGGCACAGATACGCAGTATTTT,CASSPPSGGGTDTQYF
TRBD2,TRBV9,.,TRBJ2-3,TGTGCCAGCAGTGCGGGACTAATCACAGATACGCAGTATTTT,CASSAGLITDTQYF
.,TRBV15,.,TRBJ2-1,TGTGCCACCAGCAGCGGGAATTTTGGTCATGGTGAGCAGTTCTTC,CATSSGNFGHGEQFF
.,TRBV5-1,.,TRBJ1-1,TGCGCCAGCAGCTTGGTGGCAGCTGAAGCTTTCTTT,CASSLVAAEAFF
.,TRBV28,.,TRBJ1-2,TGTGCCAGCAGCCAGGGAGGCTTCTATGGCTACACCTTC,CASSQGGFYGYTF
.,TRBV28,few,TRBJ2-7,TGTGCCAGCAGTCCCCTCTACGAGCAGTACTTC,CASSPLYEQYF
.,TRBV5-1,.,TRBJ1-3,TGCGCCAGCAGCTCCGTTGGGGTAACTGGAAACACCATATATTTT,CASSSVGVTGNTIYF
TRBD2,TRBV6-5,.,TRBJ2-1,TGTGCCAGCAGGACCGGACTAGCGGGAAACAATGAGCAGTTCTTC,CASRTGLAGNNEQFF
TRBD2,TRBV5-4,.,TRBJ2-2,TGTGCCAGCAGCGGGGGGACTAGCGGGAGCGTTGGCACCGGGGAGCTGTTTTTT,CASSGGTSGSVGTGELFF
TRBD1,TRBV19,.,TRBJ1-4,TGTGCCAGTAGTACCAGGACAGGAAATAATGAAAAACTGTTTTTT,CASSTRTGNNEKLFF
.,TRBV30,.,TRBJ1-1,TGTGCCTGGAGTCGACGGGGCACTGAAGCTTTCTTT,CAWSRRGTEAFF
.,TRBV10-3,.,TRBJ1-3,TGTGCCATCAGTGAGCGGCAGCGCTCTGGAAACACCATATATTTT,CAISERQRSGNTIYF
TRBD2,TRBV10-1,.,TRBJ2-3,TGCGCCAGCAGGACTAGCGGGAGGGGCACAGATACGCAGTATTTT,CASRTSGRGTDTQYF
.,TRBV28,.,TRBJ2-7,TGTGCCAGCAGGGCGGATTCCTACGAGCAGTACTTC,CASRADSYEQYF
.,TRBV3-1/TRBV3-2,.,TRBJ2-5,TGTGCCAGCAGCCTGCTACAAGAGACCCAGTACTTC,CASSLLQETQYF
TRBD1,TRBV15,.,TRBJ1-2,TGTGCCACCAGCAGAGATATGCAGGGGGCCTTTTCTGGCTACACCTTC,CATSRDMQGAFSGYTF
TRBD1,TRBV7-2,.,TRBJ1-1,TGTGCCAGCAGCTTTACCCCCGTTGTGGACAGGGGGCGTCGTGAAGCTTTCTTT,CASSFTPVVDRGRREAFF
.,TRBV3-1/TRBV3-2,.,TRBJ2-4,TGTGCCAGCAGCCAAGACCGCGGGCTAGCCAAAAACATTCAGTACTTC,CASSQDRGLAKNIQYF
.,TRBV6-4,.,TRBJ1-1,TGTGCCAGCAGCCCACGGCCGGACACTGAAGCTTTCTTT,CASSPRPDTEAFF
TRBD1,TRBV7-6,.,TRBJ1-3,TGTGCCAGCAGCCGAGTCGGGGGACAGGGCCTAGGTGGAAACACCATATATTTT,CASSRVGGQGLGGNTIYF
.,TRBV28,.,TRBJ2-3,TGTGCCAGCAGTTTAGGCCAGTCTAGCACAGATACGCAGTATTTT,CASSLGQSSTDTQYF
TRBD2,TRBV5-4,.,TRBJ2-3,TGTGCCAGCAGCTTCGGGACTAGCATGGATACGCAGTATTTT,CASSFGTSMDTQYF
TRBD2,TRBV4-2,.,TRBJ2-5,TGTGCCAGCAGCCAAGAACCTCTGGGTAGCGGGAGTCGACAGACCCAGTACTTC,CASSQEPLGSGSRQTQYF
.,TRBV11-1,.,TRBJ2-1,TGTGCCAGCAGCTCCCTCCATAGGATACAGTACAATGAGCAGTTCTTC,CASSSLHRIQYNEQFF
TRBD1,TRBV10-3,once,TRBJ1-2,TGTGCCATCAGTGGGGGCCCGGGACAGGGGCTCTATGGCTACACCTTC,CAISGGPGQGLYGYTF
.,TRBV5-8,.,TRBJ2-4,TGTGCCAGCAGCCCCACTAGCGCCAAAAACATTCAGTACTTC,CASSPTSAKNIQYF
TRBD2,TRBV7-6,.,TRBJ2-7,TGTGCCAGCAGCCAGGGCGGGAGTGGCGAGCAGTACTTC,CASSQGGSGEQYF
.,TRBV2,.,TRBJ1-6,TGTGCCTCCGAAAGGACTAGGGATTCACCCCTCCACTTT,CASERTRDSPLHF
.,TRBV6-5,.,TRBJ1-1,TGTGCCAGCGCCATCGGACAGTTCATGAACACTGAAGCTTTCTTT,CASAIGQFMNTEAFF
.,TRBV25-1,.,TRBJ2-7,TGTGCCAGCACCATCCCCGGGGGCGGCGAGCAGTACTTC,CASTIPGGGEQYF
.,TRBV12-3/TRBV12-4,.,TRBJ1-5,TGTGCCAGCAGTTTAGCTTGGGTGCAGCCCCAGCATTTT,CASSLAWVQPQHF
.,TRBV15,.,TRBJ1-5,TGTGCCACCGGCGGTAGCAATCAGCCCCAGCATTTT,CATGGSNQPQHF
TRBD2,TRBV6-5,.,TRBJ2-7,TGTGCCAGCACCCCGGGGGGAACCTCCTACGAGCAGTACTTC,CASTPGGTSYEQYF
.,TRBV9,.,TRBJ1-5,TGTGCCAGCAGCGTAGGCGGGGGACCTCAGCCCCAGCATTTT,CASSVGGGPQPQHF
.,TRBV28,.,TRBJ1-5,TGTGCCAGCAAGACGAGCAATCAGCCCCAGCATTTT,CASKTSNQPQHF
.,TRBV7-2,.,TRBJ2-6,TGTGCCAGCAGGTCTACGGCGACTGGGGCCAACGTCCTGACTTTC,CASRSTATGANVLTF
TRBD1,TRBV7-8,.,TRBJ1-3,TGTGCCAGCAGAACAGGGGGCGCAACTGGAAACACCATATATTTT,CASRTGGATGNTIYF
.,TRBV11-2,once,TRBJ1-6,TGTGCCAGCAGGCCTTTCCGAGATAATTCACCCCTCCACTTT,CASRPFRDNSPLHF
.,TRBV30,.,TRBJ1-5,TGTGCCTGGAGTCTAGGGGGCAATCAGCCCCAGCATTTT,CAWSLGGNQPQHF
.,TRBV6-4,.,TRBJ2-5,TGTGCCAGCAGCCGGGACCACCAAGAGACCCAGTACTTC,CASSRDHQETQYF
.,TRBV2,.,TRBJ1-5,TGTGCCAGCAGTGAAGGAGGCGGCAATCAGCCCCAGCATTTT,CASSEGGGNQPQHF
TRBD2,TRBV5-1,once,TRBJ2-5,TGCGCCAGCAGCGGAGCAGGGAGGGTTTTGGAGACCCAGTACTTC,CASSGAGRVLETQYF
.,TRBV7-2,few,TRBJ2-7,TGTGCCAGCTCCGGGGAGGGGGCCTACGAGCAGTACTTC,CASSGEGAYEQYF
TRBD2,TRBV29-1,.,TRBJ2-5,TGCAGCGTTGAACTAGCGGGAGTTGGTGAGACCCAGTACTTC,CSVELAGVGETQYF
.,TRBV5-1,.,TRBJ1-3,TGCGCCAGCAGCTTGACGGGGGCGACTGGAAACACCATATATTTT,CASSLTGATGNTIYF
.,TRBV29-1,.,TRBJ2-5,TGCAGCGTTGAAACACCAGGGGAGACCCAGTACTTC,CSVETPGETQYF
.,TRBV5-4,.,TRBJ2-7,TGTGCCAGCAGCGCCAAAGACCTCTACGAGCAGTACTTC,CASSAKDLYEQYF